These T cell receptor beta chains were read from a single sample in a study of glioma-infiltrating T cells. TCRdb redid the calling of the multiplex PCR reads with MiXCR, one entry per CDR3 protein. There are about 210,000 distinct CDR3 sequences in the sample; roughly a third occur only once, and around 21% lies in the top ten. Source material: glioma tissue, nonneoplastic brain tissue, or PBMCs (not recorded which). The origin of the receptors is a human donor with low-grade glioma or glioblastoma, undergoing nonglioma brain surgery, or in good health (not recorded which). CDR3s include the opening cysteine and the closing phenylalanine or tryptophan. A D gene is named only where the DNA matches it firmly. Not every row has a clone size; where given, it reads once, few, many or a size class.

size: many
V: TRBV7-9
D: -
J: TRBJ2-7
DNA: TGTGCCAGCAGCTCGTGGTACGAGCAGTACTTC
CDR3: CASSSWYEQYF

size: -
V: TRBV20-1
D: -
J: TRBJ2-7
DNA: TGCAGTGCTAGAGAGCAGAGGGCCAATAATTCACCCCTCCACTTC
CDR3: CSAREQRANNSPLHF

size: many
V: TRBV2
D: -
J: TRBJ1-2
DNA: TGTGCCAGCAGTGATGGGGCCGGCTATGGCTACACCTTC
CDR3: CASSDGAGYGYTF

size: few
V: TRBV4-1
D: -
J: TRBJ2-1
DNA: TGCGCCAGCAGCCAAGATCAGCGGCAAGGGTTATACAATGAGAAGTTCTTC
CDR3: CASSQDQRQGLYNEKFF

size: many
V: TRBV4-3
D: TRBD2
J: TRBJ2-5
DNA: TGCGCCAGCAGCTTCGCGCTAGCGGCAGAAGAGACCCAGTACTTC
CDR3: CASSFALAAEETQYF

size: -
V: TRBV29-1
D: -
J: TRBJ1-6
DNA: TGCAGCGGACGGGACGGCTATAATTCACCCCTCCACTTT
CDR3: CSGRDGYNSPLHF

size: many
V: TRBV9
D: -
J: TRBJ2-3
DNA: TGTGCCAGCAGCCCTCGACTATCGGCTAATACGCAGTATTTT
CDR3: CASSPRLSANTQYF

size: many
V: TRBV6-1
D: -
J: TRBJ2-5
DNA: TGTGCCAGCAGTGAAGGGGAACGGGCCAGCACCCAGTACTTC
CDR3: CASSEGERASTQYF

size: many
V: TRBV4-1
D: TRBD2
J: TRBJ2-3
DNA: TGCGCCAGCCACCCCTGGGGGGCCGGGACTAGCTCTGGCACAGATACGCAGTATTTT
CDR3: CASHPWGAGTSSGTDTQYF

size: few
V: TRBV7-2
D: TRBD2
J: TRBJ2-1
DNA: TGTGCCAGCAGCTTAGAGGGGACTAGCGGGGTCAATGAGCAGTTCTTC
CDR3: CASSLEGTSGVNEQFF

size: -
V: TRBV3-1
D: TRBD2
J: TRBJ2-7
DNA: TGTGCCAGCAGCCCGACTAGCGGGGGCTACGAGCAGTACTTC
CDR3: CASSPTSGGYEQYF

size: -
V: TRBV19
D: TRBD2
J: TRBJ2-2
DNA: TGTGCCAGTAGTATCCCGGGACTAGCCGGGGAGCTGTTTTTT
CDR3: CASSIPGLAGELFF

size: many
V: TRBV29-1
D: -
J: TRBJ1-2
DNA: TGCAGCGTTTCTGAGAACTATGGCTACACCTTC
CDR3: CSVSENYGYTF

size: many
V: TRBV6-1
D: -
J: TRBJ2-5
DNA: TGTGCCAGCAGTGGCCAGAGGAGGGAAGGCCAGTACTTC
CDR3: CASSGQRREGQYF

size: many
V: TRBV4-3
D: -
J: TRBJ2-6
DNA: TGCGCCAGCAGCCAAGCCCCCTCTGGGGCCAACGTCCTGACTTTC
CDR3: CASSQAPSGANVLTF

size: many
V: TRBV20-1
D: -
J: TRBJ1-2
DNA: TGCGGAGGATTGGGGGGACTTTCGATGTATGGCTACACCTTC
CDR3: CGGLGGLSMYGYTF

size: many
V: TRBV7-9
D: TRBD1
J: TRBJ1-5
DNA: TGTGCCAGCAGCTCGGACAGGCCCAATAGCAATCAGCCCCAGCATTTT
CDR3: CASSSDRPNSNQPQHF

size: many
V: TRBV5-1
D: TRBD1
J: TRBJ1-2
DNA: TGCGCCAGCAGCTTAGACAGGGTCGGCTACACCTTC
CDR3: CASSLDRVGYTF

size: many
V: TRBV6-1
D: TRBD1
J: TRBJ2-7
DNA: TGTGCCAGCAGCGGAGCAGCGACAGGGTCCTTCGAGCAGTACTTC
CDR3: CASSGAATGSFEQYF

size: many
V: TRBV20-1
D: -
J: TRBJ1-1
DNA: TGCAGTGCTAGAGTGGGGGGGGGAAAAGCTTTCTTT
CDR3: CSARVGGGKAFF

size: -
V: TRBV29-1
D: TRBD2
J: TRBJ2-3
DNA: TGCAGCGTTGAGCTAGCGGGCACAGATAAGCAGTATTTT
CDR3: CSVELAGTDKQYF

size: many
V: TRBV20-1
D: TRBD2
J: TRBJ2-3
DNA: TGCAGTGCTACACTCGGACTAGCGGGTGCAGATACGCAGTATTTT
CDR3: CSATLGLAGADTQYF

size: few
V: TRBV12-3/TRBV12-4
D: TRBD2
J: TRBJ2-3
DNA: TGTGCCAGCAGTTTAGGGGGGACTAGCGGGAGGCGAGATACGCAGTATTTT
CDR3: CASSLGGTSGRRDTQYF

size: -
V: TRBV30
D: -
J: TRBJ2-3
DNA: TGTGCCTGGAGTGCACTCAGGGAAGATACGCAGTATTTT
CDR3: CAWSALREDTQYF

size: many
V: TRBV7-9
D: TRBD2
J: TRBJ2-1
DNA: TGTGCCAGCAGCTTCCCGACTAGCGGGGAATCCTACAATGAGCAGTTCTTC
CDR3: CASSFPTSGESYNEQFF

size: many
V: TRBV20-1
D: -
J: TRBJ2-7
DNA: TGCAGTGCTTCACGGGACCAGATCTACGAGCAGTACTTC
CDR3: CSASRDQIYEQYF

size: medium-sized
V: TRBV7-2
D: -
J: TRBJ1-3
DNA: TGTGCCAGCAGCTTAGGTGGCACCTCTGGAAACACCATATATTTT
CDR3: CASSLGGTSGNTIYF

size: -
V: TRBV20-1
D: TRBD2
J: TRBJ2-1
DNA: TGCAGTGTTAGGGATATAGCGGGAGTGCTCAGGGACAATGAGCAGTTCTTC
CDR3: CSVRDIAGVLRDNEQFF

size: -
V: TRBV19
D: TRBD2
J: TRBJ2-1
DNA: TGTGCCAGTAGTATCACGACTAGCGGAGACTACAATGAGCAGTTCTTC
CDR3: CASSITTSGDYNEQFF

size: many
V: TRBV6-2/TRBV6-3
D: TRBD1
J: TRBJ2-7
DNA: TGTGCCAGCAGGTCTTCTGGGACAGCCCCTTACGAGCAGTACTTC
CDR3: CASRSSGTAPYEQYF

size: many
V: TRBV6-4
D: -
J: TRBJ1-2
DNA: TGTGCCAGGGCGGGGATAAACTATGGCTACACCTTC
CDR3: CARAGINYGYTF

size: many
V: TRBV27
D: -
J: TRBJ1-6
DNA: TGTGCCAGCAGTTTTCGCCCTTACAGGCAACTGCCTAATTCACCCCTCCACTTT
CDR3: CASSFRPYRQLPNSPLHF

size: -
V: TRBV7-9
D: TRBD2
J: TRBJ2-1
DNA: TGTGCCAGCAGCCCCGTTGGCGGGAGAGGTTACAATGAGCAGTTCTTC
CDR3: CASSPVGGRGYNEQFF

size: -
V: TRBV29-1
D: TRBD1
J: TRBJ2-1
DNA: TGCAGCGCCGGGACAGGGCACAATGAGAAGTTCTTC
CDR3: CSAGTGHNEKFF